This TCR beta chain was identified in a study of Ad26.COV2.S vaccination and SARS-CoV-2 variants. Worth noting for this clone: Its cognate antigen is unknown.

Treatment indicated: around 19 received Ad26.COV2.S at low or high dose, single or two shots; 5 received placebo; per-sample allocation not given. All samples were drawn on day 63, counting from the first vaccine or placebo injection. Donor was an adult aged 18-55 years in Boston. Wuhan-strain SARS-CoV-2 spike was expressed by the Ad26 vector that made up the vaccine. V lost 7 bases, J lost 5 bases, and 9 bases lay in between. Germline V gene sequence: CDR1 SNHLY, CDR2 FYNNEI. This CDR3 contains 11 residues. Study findings and constraints: Spike-specific responses of CD8+ and CD4+ T cells were reported to display substantial breadth after vaccination.

Clones were sequenced by immunoSEQ multiplex PCR, and TCRdb holds only the in-frame ones, with some missing. Of hundreds of thousands of clones in the sample, roughly 90% were seen once. The origin of this receptor is a person between 18 and 60 years old who received the Ad26.COV2.S COVID-19 vaccine or a placebo. The starting material was peripheral blood, obtained in a trial of Ad26.COV2.S vaccine versus placebo. The genes are TRBV2 and TRBJ2-7; D unclear. The CDR3 bases are TGTGCCAGCAACGACGTTAACGAGCAGTACTTC. Translation: CASNDVNEQYF.